The TCR beta chain under discussion was sequenced for a study of blood T cell repertoires in COVID-19. Study-level information: Both acute and convalescent COVID-19 samples were obtained from the United States, Italy and Spain. T cells, B-cell-depleted T cells, or PBMCs provided the cDNA or gDNA that served as material.

A few counts support this clone. Trimming removed 7 bases at V and 7 bases at J, with 16 bases between. Germline V gene data show CDR1 as MNHEY and CDR2 as SVGAGI. The CDR3 consists of 13 residues. The table came from immunoSEQ multiplex PCR; TCRdb's copy has only in-frame clones and leaves some out. Of some 53,000 clones in the sample, more than 75% were seen once. The origin of this receptor is a human donor with active COVID-19. The donor label of this sample is uncertain. The sequenced sample was peripheral blood. This chain connects TRBV6-5 to TRBJ1-2; D gene uncertain. The CDR3, as DNA: TGTGCCAGCACCCCCATGGGGAGGGCTGGCTACACCTTC. Protein sequence: CASTPMGRAGYTF.